A selection of T cell receptor beta chains follows, all from one sample in a study of blood T cell repertoires in COVID-19. Repertoires were generated with immunoSEQ multiplex PCR, while TCRdb's copy carries only in-frame clones and drops some. The sample has 73,000 or so clones, 65% to 85% seen once. Input material: peripheral blood. These receptors all stem from a woman aged 60 to 75 with acute or convalescent COVID-19. Both conserved end residues are part of each CDR3. A D gene is named only where the DNA matches it firmly. Some rows have no size entry. The others give once, few or many, or a class for an expanded clone.

abundance: .; v_gene: TRBV6-5; j_gene: TRBJ2-5; d_gene: TRBD1; CDR3nt: TGTGCCAGCAGACTGGGTACAGGGGCGAGGGAGACCCAGTACTTC; CDR3aa: CASRLGTGARETQYF
abundance: .; v_gene: TRBV7-9; j_gene: TRBJ1-5; d_gene: .; CDR3nt: TGTGCCAGCAACCAGGGTAGCAATCAGCCCCAGCATTTT; CDR3aa: CASNQGSNQPQHF
abundance: .; v_gene: TRBV4-2; j_gene: TRBJ1-2; d_gene: .; CDR3nt: TGTGCCAGCAGCCAAGACGGGGGGGGTAACTATGGCTACACCTTC; CDR3aa: CASSQDGGGNYGYTF
abundance: .; v_gene: TRBV5-1; j_gene: TRBJ2-7; d_gene: .; CDR3nt: TGCGCCAGCAGCTTGGATCCCAATTACGAGCAGTACTTC; CDR3aa: CASSLDPNYEQYF
abundance: few; v_gene: TRBV29-1; j_gene: TRBJ1-1; d_gene: .; CDR3nt: TGCAGCGTTGATAGTAGGGGCCCGAACACTGAAGCTTTCTTT; CDR3aa: CSVDSRGPNTEAFF
abundance: .; v_gene: TRBV29-1; j_gene: TRBJ2-2; d_gene: TRBD2; CDR3nt: TGCAGCGTCACCGGACTAGCGAACACCGGGGAGCTGTTTTTT; CDR3aa: CSVTGLANTGELFF
abundance: .; v_gene: TRBV29-1; j_gene: TRBJ1-2; d_gene: TRBD1; CDR3nt: TGCAGCGTTTTTACAGGGGCGGATGGCTACACCTTC; CDR3aa: CSVFTGADGYTF
abundance: .; v_gene: TRBV6-5; j_gene: TRBJ1-2; d_gene: TRBD1; CDR3nt: TGTGCCAGCAGTTACGGGACAGCCGGGGGATATGGCTACACCTTC; CDR3aa: CASSYGTAGGYGYTF
abundance: .; v_gene: TRBV15; j_gene: TRBJ1-4; d_gene: .; CDR3nt: TGTGCCACCAGCAGAATCGACAGATTAACTAATGAAAAACTGTTTTTT; CDR3aa: CATSRIDRLTNEKLFF
abundance: .; v_gene: TRBV1; j_gene: TRBJ2-1; d_gene: .; CDR3nt: TGCACCAGCAGCAAGATCCCGGGACAGGGGACCCCCAATGAGCAGTTCTTC; CDR3aa: CTSSKIPGQGTPNEQFF
abundance: .; v_gene: TRBV5-1; j_gene: TRBJ2-1; d_gene: TRBD2; CDR3nt: TGCGCCAGCAGCTTCGGACTAGCGGGGGCCTACAATGAGCAGTTCTTC; CDR3aa: CASSFGLAGAYNEQFF
abundance: .; v_gene: TRBV24-1; j_gene: TRBJ1-1; d_gene: .; CDR3nt: TGTGCCACCAGAGAGAGAAGCAACACTGAAGCTTTCTTT; CDR3aa: CATRERSNTEAFF
abundance: .; v_gene: TRBV20-1; j_gene: TRBJ1-1; d_gene: .; CDR3nt: TGCAGTGCTTTGGGCCAGGCCTTAGCTTTCTTT; CDR3aa: CSALGQALAFF
abundance: few; v_gene: TRBV5-3; j_gene: TRBJ2-3; d_gene: .; CDR3nt: TGTGCCAGGCGGCGGGGCTGCACAGATACGCAGTATTTT; CDR3aa: CARRRGCTDTQYF